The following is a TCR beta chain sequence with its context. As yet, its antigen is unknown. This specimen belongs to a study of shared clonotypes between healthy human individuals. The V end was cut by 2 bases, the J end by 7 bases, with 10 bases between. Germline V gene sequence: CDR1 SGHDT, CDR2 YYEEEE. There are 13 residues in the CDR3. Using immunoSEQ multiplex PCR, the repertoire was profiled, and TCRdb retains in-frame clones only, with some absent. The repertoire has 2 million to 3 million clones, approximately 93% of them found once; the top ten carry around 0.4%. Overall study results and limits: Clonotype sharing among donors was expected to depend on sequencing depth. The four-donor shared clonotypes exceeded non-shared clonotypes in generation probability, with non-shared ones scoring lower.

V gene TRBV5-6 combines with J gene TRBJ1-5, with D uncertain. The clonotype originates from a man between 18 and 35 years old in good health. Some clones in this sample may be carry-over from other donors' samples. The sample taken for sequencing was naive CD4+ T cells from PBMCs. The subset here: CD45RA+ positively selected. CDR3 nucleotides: TGTGCCAGCAGCTTAAGACCGGGGCAGCCCCAGCATTTT. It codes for CASSLRPGQPQHF.